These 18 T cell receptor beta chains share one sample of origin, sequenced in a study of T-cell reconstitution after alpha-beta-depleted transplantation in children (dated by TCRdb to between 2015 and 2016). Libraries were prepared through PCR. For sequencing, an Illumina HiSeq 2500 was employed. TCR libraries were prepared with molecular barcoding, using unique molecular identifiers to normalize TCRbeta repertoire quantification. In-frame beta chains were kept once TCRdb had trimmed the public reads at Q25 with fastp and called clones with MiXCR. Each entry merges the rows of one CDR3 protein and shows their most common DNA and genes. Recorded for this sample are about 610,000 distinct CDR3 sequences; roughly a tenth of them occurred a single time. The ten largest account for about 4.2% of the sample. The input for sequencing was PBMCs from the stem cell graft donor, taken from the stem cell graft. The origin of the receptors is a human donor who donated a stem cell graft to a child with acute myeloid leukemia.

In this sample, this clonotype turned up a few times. CDR3 nucleotide sequence: TGTGCCAGCAGCCTAGGAGGTAGGGCAAATGAGCAGTTCTTC. Its protein product is CASSLGGRANEQFF. The chain is built from TRBV5-4 and TRBJ2-1, with a possible D match to TRBD2 (5 bases). Germline V gives CDR1 SGHNT, CDR2 YYREEE (reference sequence). V dropped 4 bases and J dropped 7 bases, with 15 bases sitting between them. The CDR3 has 14 amino acids.

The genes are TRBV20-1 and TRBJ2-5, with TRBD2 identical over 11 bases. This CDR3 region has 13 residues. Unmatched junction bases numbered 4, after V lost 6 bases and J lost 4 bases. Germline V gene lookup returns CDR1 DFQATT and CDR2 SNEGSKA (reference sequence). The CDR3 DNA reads TGCAGTGCACTTAGCGGGAGGGGAGAGACCCAGTACTTC. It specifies CSALSGRGETQYF.

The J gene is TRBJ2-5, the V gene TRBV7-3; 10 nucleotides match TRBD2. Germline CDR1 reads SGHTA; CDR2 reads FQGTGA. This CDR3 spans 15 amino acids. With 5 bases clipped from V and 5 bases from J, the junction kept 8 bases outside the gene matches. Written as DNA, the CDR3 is TGTGCCAGCAGCCAAAGCGGGAGGGCCCTCGAGACCCAGTACTTC. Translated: CASSQSGRALETQYF.

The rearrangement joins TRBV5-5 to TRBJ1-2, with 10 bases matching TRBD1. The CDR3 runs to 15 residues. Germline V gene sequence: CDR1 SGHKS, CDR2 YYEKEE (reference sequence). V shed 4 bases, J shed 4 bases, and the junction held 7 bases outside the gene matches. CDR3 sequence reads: CASSPGQGLGYGYTF. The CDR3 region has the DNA TGTGCCAGCAGCCCGGGACAGGGGCTCGGCTATGGCTACACCTTC.

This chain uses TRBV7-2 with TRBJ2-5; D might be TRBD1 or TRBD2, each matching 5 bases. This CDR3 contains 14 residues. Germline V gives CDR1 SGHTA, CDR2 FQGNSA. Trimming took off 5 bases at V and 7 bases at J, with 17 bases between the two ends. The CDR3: CASSPGTSTGTQYF. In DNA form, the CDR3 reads TGTGCCAGCAGCCCAGGGACGTCCACTGGGACCCAGTACTTC.

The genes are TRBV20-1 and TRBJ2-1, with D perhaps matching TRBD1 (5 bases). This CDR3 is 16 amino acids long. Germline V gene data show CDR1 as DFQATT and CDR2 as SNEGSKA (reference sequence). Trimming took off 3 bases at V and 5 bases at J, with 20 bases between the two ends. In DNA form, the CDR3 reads TGCAGTGCTAGCAGAGCAGGGTTAGGGGTTGACAATGAGCAGTTCTTC. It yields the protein CSASRAGLGVDNEQFF.

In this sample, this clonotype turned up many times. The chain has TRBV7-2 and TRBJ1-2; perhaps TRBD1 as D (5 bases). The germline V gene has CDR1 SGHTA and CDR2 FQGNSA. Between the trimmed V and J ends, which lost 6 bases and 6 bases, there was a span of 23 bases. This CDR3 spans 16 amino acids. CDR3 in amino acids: CASRSSSRQGVDGYTF. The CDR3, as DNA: TGTGCCAGCAGATCATCGAGTCGGCAGGGAGTGGATGGCTACACCTTC.

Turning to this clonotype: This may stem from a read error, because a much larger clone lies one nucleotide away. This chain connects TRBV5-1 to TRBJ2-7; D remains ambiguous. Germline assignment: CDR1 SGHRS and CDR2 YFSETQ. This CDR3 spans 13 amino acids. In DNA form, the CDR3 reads TGCTCCAGCAGCTTGTCGTTGGGTTACGAGCAGTACTTC. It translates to CSSSLSLGYEQYF.

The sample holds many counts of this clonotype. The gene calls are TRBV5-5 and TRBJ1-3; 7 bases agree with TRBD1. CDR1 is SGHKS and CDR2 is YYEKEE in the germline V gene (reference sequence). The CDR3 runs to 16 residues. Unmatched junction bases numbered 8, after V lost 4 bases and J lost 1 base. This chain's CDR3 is CASSSTGTASGNTIYF. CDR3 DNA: TGTGCCAGCAGCAGCACTGGGACAGCTTCTGGAAACACCATATATTTT.

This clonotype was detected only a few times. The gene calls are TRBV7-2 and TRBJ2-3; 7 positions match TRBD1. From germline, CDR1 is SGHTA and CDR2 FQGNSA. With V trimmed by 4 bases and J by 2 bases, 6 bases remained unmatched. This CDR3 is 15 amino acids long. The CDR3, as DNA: TGTGCCAGCAGCTCACAGGGGATATACACAGATACGCAGTATTTT. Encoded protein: CASSSQGIYTDTQYF.

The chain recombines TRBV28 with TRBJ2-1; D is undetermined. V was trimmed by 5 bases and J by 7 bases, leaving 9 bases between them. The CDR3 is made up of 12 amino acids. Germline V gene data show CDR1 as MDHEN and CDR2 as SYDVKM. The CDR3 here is CASSPPINEQFF. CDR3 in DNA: TGTGCCAGCAGTCCACCGATAAATGAGCAGTTCTTC.

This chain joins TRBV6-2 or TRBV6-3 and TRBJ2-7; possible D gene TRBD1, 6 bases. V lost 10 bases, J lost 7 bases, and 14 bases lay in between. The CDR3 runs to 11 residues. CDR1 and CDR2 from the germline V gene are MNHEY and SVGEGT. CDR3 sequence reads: CATVRGREQYF. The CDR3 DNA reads TGTGCCACCGTCAGGGGCCGGGAGCAGTACTTC.

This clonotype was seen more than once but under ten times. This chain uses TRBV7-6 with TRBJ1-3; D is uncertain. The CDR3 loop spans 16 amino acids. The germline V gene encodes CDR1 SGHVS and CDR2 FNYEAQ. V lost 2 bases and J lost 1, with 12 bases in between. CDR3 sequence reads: CASSLQVVGSGNTIYF. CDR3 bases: TGTGCCAGCAGCTTACAGGTCGTAGGGTCTGGAAACACCATATATTTT.

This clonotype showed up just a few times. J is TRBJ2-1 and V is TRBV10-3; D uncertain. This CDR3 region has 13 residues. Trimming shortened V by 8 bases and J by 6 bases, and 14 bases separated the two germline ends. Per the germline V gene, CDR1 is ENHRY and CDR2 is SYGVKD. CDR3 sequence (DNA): TGTGCCATCGCGAAGACCCAAGGCAATGAGCAGTTCTTC. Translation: CAIAKTQGNEQFF.

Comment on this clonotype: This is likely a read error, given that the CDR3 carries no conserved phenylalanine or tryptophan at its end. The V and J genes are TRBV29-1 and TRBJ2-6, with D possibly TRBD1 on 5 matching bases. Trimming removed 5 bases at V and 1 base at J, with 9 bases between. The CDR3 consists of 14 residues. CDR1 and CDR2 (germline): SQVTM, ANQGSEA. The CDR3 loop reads CSVRQFSGANVLTL. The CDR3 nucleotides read TGCAGCGTTAGACAGTTTTCTGGGGCCAACGTCCTGACTCTC.

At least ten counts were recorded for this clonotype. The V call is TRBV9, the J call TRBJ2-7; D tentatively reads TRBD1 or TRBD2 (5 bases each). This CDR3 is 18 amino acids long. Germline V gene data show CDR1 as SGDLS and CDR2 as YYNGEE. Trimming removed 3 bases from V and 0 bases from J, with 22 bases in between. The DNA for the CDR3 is TGTGCCAGCAGCGCCGCAGGGTGGTGGGACCACTTCTCCTACGAGCAGTACTTC. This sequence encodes CASSAAGWWDHFSYEQYF.

This CDR3 reads CASSSSLKLRNEQFF. CDR3 sequence (DNA): TGTGCCAGCAGTAGTAGCCTGAAGCTACGGAATGAGCAGTTCTTC. The rearrangement links TRBV2 to TRBJ2-1, with D unclear. CDR1 is SNHLY, CDR2 FYNNEI, per germline. The CDR3 is 15 residues long. V lost 5 bases and J lost 7, with 18 bases in between.

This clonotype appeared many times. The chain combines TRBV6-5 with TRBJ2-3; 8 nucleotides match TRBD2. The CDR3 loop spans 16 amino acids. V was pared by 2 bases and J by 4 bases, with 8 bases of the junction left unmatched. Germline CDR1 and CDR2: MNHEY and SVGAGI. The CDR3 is CASSYQLAEVSDTQYF. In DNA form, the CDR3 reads TGTGCCAGCAGTTACCAACTAGCGGAGGTCTCAGATACGCAGTATTTT.